The table lists the clone carrying this TCR beta chain with many counts. Its antigen is unidentified. The source of the sample is a study of T cells in Graves' hyperthyroidism and ophthalmopathy. RNA transcripts provided the source from which TCR beta CDR3 regions were amplified. Using the HTBI primer set, a first-round RT-PCR was run on the TCR CDR3. TCRdb passed the multiplex PCR reads through MiXCR, listing each CDR3 protein once. The sample includes around 700,000 distinct CDR3 sequences, about 17% of them seen just once. Hyperthyroidism in the patients, aged 18 to 65, was newly diagnosed and under 2 months in duration. Initially, at the first diagnosis of hyperthyroidism and before any ophthalmopathy symptoms, blood was sampled. Study-wide results and limits: Before onset, ophthalmopathy was predicted by the model a median around 6 months earlier.

With 0 bases removed from V and 0 bases from J, the gap between germline ends came to 12 bases. From germline, CDR1 is LGHDT and CDR2 YNNKEL (reference sequence). This CDR3 is 18 amino acids long. The clonotype comes from a woman aged 45-65 years with Graves' hyperthyroidism that later progressed to Graves' ophthalmopathy. The chain has TRBV3-1 and TRBJ1-6; D is uncertain. The sequenced sample consisted of blood. As DNA, the CDR3 is TGTGCCAGCAGCCAAGATACGGGCAGCAGCTCCTATAATTCACCCCTCCACTTT. This codes for CASSQDTGSSSYNSPLHF.